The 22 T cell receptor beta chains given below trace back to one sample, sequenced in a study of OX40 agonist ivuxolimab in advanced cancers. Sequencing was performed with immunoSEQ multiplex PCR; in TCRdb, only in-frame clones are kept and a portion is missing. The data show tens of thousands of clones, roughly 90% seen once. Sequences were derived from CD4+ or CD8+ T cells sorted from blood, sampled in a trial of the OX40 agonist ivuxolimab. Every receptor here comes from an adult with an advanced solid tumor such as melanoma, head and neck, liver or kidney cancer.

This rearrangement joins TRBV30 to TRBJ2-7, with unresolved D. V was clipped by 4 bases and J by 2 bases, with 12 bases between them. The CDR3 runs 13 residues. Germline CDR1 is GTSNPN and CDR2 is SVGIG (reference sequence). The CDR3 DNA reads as TGTGCCTGGACATCTCTCCCGCCCTACGAGCAGTACTTC. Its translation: CAWTSLPPYEQYF. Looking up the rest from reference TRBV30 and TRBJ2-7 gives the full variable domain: SQTIHQWPATLVQPVGSPLSLECTVEGTSNPNLYWYRQAAGRGLQLLFYSVGIGQISSEVPQNLSASRPQDRQFILSSKKLLLSDSGFYLCAWTSLPPYEQYFGPGTRLTVT.

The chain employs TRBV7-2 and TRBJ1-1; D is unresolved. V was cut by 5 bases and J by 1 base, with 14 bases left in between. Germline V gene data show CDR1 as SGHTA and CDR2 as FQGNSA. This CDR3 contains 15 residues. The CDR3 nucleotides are TGTGCCAGCAGCCCGGGCCATGTGAGGAACACTGAAGCTTTCTTT. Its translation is CASSPGHVRNTEAFF. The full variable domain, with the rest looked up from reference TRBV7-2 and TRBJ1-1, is GAGVSQSPSNKVTEKGKDVELRCDPISGHTALYWYRQSLGQGLEFLIYFQGNSAPDKSGLPSDRFSAERTGGSVSTLTIQRTQQEDSAVYLCASSPGHVRNTEAFFGQGTRLTVV.

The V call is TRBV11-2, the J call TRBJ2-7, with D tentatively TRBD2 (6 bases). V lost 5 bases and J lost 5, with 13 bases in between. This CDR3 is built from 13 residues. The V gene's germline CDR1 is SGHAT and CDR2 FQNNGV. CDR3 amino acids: CASSMLIADEQYF. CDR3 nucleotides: TGTGCCAGCAGCATGCTTATAGCGGACGAGCAGTACTTC.

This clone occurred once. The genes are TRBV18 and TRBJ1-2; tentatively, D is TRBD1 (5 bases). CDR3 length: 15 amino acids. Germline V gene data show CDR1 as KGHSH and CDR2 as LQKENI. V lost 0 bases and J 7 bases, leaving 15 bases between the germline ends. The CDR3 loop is CASSPPTREVGGYTF. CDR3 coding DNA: TGTGCCAGCTCACCACCGACCAGGGAAGTAGGTGGCTACACCTTC.

The CDR3 sequence: CACMTGTGINYGYTF. The CDR3 DNA follows: TGTGCCTGTATGACCGGGACAGGGATTAACTATGGCTACACCTTC. The V and J genes are TRBV30 and TRBJ1-2, with 9 bases identical to TRBD1. After removal of 6 bases from V and 1 base from J, the junction contained 9 bases not matched to a gene. The V gene's germline CDR1 is GTSNPN and CDR2 SVGIG (reference sequence). This CDR3 has 15 amino acids.

CDR3 protein: CASSPHITFGGLTGYEQYF. CDR3 DNA sequence: TGTGCCAGCAGCCCCCATATAACCTTTGGGGGCCTAACTGGCTACGAGCAGTACTTC. V gene TRBV7-6 combines with J gene TRBJ2-7, with a weak D call TRBD1 (6 bases). Germline CDR1 reads SGHVS; CDR2 reads FNYEAQ. V was shortened by 5 bases and J by 3 bases, with 29 bases between the two germline ends. This CDR3 has 19 amino acids.

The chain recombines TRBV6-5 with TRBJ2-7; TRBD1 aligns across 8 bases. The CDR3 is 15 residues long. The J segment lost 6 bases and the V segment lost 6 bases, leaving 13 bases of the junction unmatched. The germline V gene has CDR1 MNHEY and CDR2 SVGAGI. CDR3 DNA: TGTGCCAGCAGCTACACCCCGGGACAGGTTGGCGAGCAGTACTTC. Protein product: CASSYTPGQVGEQYF.

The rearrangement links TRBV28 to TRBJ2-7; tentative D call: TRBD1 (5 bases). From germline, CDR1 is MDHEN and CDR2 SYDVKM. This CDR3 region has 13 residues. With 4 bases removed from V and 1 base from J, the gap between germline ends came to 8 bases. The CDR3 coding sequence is TGTGCCAGCAGTTATAGGGGTTCCTACGAGCAGTACTTC. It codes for CASSYRGSYEQYF.

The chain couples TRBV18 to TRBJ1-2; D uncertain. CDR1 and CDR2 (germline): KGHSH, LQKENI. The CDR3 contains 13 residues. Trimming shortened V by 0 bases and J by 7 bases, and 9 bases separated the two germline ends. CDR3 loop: CASSPPEVAGYTF. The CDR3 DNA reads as TGTGCCAGCTCACCACCGGAGGTTGCTGGCTACACCTTC.

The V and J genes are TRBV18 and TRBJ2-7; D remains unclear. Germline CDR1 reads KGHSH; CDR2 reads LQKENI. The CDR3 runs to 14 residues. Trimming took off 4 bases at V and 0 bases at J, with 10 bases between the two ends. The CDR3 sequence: CASSRGPRSYEQYF. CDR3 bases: TGTGCCAGCTCACGAGGACCACGCTCCTACGAGCAGTACTTC. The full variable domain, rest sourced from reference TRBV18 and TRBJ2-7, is NAGVMQNPRHLVRRRGQEARLRCSPMKGHSHVYWYRQLPEEGLKFMVYLQKENIIDESGMPKERFSAEFPKEGPSILRIQQVVRGDSAAYFCASSRGPRSYEQYFGPGTRLTVT.

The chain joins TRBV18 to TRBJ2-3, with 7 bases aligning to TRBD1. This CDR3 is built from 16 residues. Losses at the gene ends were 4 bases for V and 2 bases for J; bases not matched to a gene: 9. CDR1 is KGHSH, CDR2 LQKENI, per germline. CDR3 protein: CASSQPGQTFTDTQYF. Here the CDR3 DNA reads TGTGCCAGCTCACAACCGGGACAGACCTTCACAGATACGCAGTATTTT.

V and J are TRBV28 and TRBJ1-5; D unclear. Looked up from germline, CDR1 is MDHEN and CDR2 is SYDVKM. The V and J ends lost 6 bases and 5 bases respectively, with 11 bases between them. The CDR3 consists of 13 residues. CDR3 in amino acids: CASRDRGYQPQHF. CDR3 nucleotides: TGTGCCAGCAGAGATCGGGGTTATCAGCCCCAGCATTTT.

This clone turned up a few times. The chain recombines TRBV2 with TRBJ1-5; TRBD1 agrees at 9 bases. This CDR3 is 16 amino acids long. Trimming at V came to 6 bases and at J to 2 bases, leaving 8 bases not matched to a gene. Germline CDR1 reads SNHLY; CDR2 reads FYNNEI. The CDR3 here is CASSGEQGAGNQPQHF. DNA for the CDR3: TGTGCCAGCAGCGGCGAACAGGGGGCAGGCAATCAGCCCCAGCATTTT.

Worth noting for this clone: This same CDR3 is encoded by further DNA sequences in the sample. Here the CDR3 DNA reads TGTGCCAGCAGTTTATTAGCAGGGTCCTACGAGCAGTACTTC. As protein: CASSLLAGSYEQYF. The V call is TRBV28, the J call TRBJ2-7, with D possibly being TRBD1 (5 bases). CDR3 size: 14 residues. V shed 1 base and J shed 1 base, with 8 bases lying between them. Germline-derived CDR1 and CDR2 are MDHEN and SYDVKM. The variable domain in full, completed from reference TRBV28 and TRBJ2-7, reads DVKVTQSSRYLVKRTGEKVFLECVQDMDHENMFWYRQDPGLGLRLIYFSYDVKMKEKGDIPEGYSVSREKKERFSLILESASTNQTSMYLCASSLLAGSYEQYFGPGTRLTVT.

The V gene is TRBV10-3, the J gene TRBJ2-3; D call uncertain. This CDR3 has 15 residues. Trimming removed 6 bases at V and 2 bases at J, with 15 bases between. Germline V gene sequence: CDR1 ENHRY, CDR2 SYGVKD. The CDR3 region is CAIRDPGKFTDTQYF. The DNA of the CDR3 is TGTGCCATCAGGGACCCTGGGAAATTCACAGATACGCAGTATTTT.

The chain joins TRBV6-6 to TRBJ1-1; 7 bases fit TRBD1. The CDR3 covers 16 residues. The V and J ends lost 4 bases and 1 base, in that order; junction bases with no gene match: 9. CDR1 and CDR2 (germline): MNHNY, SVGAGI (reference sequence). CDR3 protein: CASSSRNWTGNTEAFF. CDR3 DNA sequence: TGTGCCAGCAGTTCTCGTAACTGGACAGGGAACACTGAAGCTTTCTTT.

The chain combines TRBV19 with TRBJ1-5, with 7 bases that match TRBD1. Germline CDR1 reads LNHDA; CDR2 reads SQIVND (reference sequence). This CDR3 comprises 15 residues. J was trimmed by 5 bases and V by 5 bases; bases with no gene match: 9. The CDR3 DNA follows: TGTGCCAGTAGTGGACACGGGACAGAAGATCAGCCCCAGCATTTT. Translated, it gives CASSGHGTEDQPQHF.

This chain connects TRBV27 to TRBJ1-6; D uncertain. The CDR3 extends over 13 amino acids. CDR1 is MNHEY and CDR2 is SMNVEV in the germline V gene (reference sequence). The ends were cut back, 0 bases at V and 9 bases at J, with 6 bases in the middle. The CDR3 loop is CASSLSMGSPLHF. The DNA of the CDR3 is TGTGCCAGCAGTTTATCGATGGGTTCACCCCTCCACTTT.

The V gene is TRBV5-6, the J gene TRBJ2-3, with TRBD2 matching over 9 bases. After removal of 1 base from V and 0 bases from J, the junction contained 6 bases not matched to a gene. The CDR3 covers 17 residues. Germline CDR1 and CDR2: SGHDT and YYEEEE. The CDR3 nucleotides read TGTGCCAGCAGCTTGTCAGCTAGCGGGGCTAGCACAGATACGCAGTATTTT. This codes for CASSLSASGASTDTQYF.

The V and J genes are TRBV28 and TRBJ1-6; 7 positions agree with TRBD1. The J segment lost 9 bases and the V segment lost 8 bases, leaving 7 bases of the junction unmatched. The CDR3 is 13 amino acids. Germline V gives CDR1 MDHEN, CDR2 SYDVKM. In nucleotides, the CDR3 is TGTGCCAGCCTAGAGACAGGGCTTTCACCCCTCCACTTT. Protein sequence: CASLETGLSPLHF. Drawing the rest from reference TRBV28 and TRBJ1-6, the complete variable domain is DVKVTQSSRYLVKRTGEKVFLECVQDMDHENMFWYRQDPGLGLRLIYFSYDVKMKEKGDIPEGYSVSREKKERFSLILESASTNQTSMYLCASLETGLSPLHFGNGTRLTVT.

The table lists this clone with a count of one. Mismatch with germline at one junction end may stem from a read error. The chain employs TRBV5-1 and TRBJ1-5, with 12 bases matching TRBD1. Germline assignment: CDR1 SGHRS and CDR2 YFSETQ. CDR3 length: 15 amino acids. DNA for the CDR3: TGTGCCAGCAGCTTGGGACAGGGGGCATGGCAGCCCCAGCATTTT. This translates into CASSLGQGAWQPQHF.

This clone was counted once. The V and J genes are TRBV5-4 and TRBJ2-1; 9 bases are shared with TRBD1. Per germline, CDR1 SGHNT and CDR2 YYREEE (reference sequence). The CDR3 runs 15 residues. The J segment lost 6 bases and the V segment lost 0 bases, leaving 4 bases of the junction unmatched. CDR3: CASSLGGDRVNEQFF. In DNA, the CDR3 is TGTGCCAGCAGCTTGGGAGGGGACAGGGTCAATGAGCAGTTCTTC.